The present T cell receptor (beta chain) was sequenced within a study of tumor-infiltrating lymphocytes in primary liver carcinoma. General study findings and limits: Overlap in tumor-adjacent and tumor-blood pairs fell below that of tumor region pairs. Just around 8-25% of top clones spanned all five tumor regions.

With a constant-region primer, TCR beta cDNA was made from about 0.5 ug of total RNA. Libraries covering TCR beta were generated through three nested multiplex PCR rounds (using a slightly modified ARM-PCR). In the first two PCR rounds, TRBV1-TRBV30 forward primers were paired with a C-beta reverse primer, and each round lasted approximately 9 cycles. TCRdb reanalysed the multiplex PCR reads using MiXCR and keeps one entry per CDR3 protein. Of roughly 120,000 distinct CDR3 sequences in the sample, around two thirds were seen once. As for this clonotype: What it binds is unknown. A much larger clone lies one base from this, so it may be a read error. No conserved phenylalanine or tryptophan ends this CDR3, so it is likely a read error.

The source material, about 17-31 mg of unsorted bulk tissue, was used to co-extract RNA and DNA. This CDR3 has 15 amino acids. With V trimmed by 5 bases and J by 0 bases, 4 bases remained unmatched. Germline-derived CDR1 and CDR2 are ENHRY and SYGVKD. The rearrangement uses TRBV10-3 and TRBJ2-3; 8 nucleotides line up with TRBD2. The sequence was collected from a woman aged 60-75 years with primary liver carcinoma and hepatitis B virus infection. The specimen sequenced was liver tumor tissue from sampling region 1. Subset here: tumor region T1, superior pole. This CDR3 is CAISRASGSTDTQYS. The CDR3 bases are TGTGCCATCAGTAGGGCTAGCGGGAGCACAGATACGCAGTATTCT.